The clone carrying this T cell receptor (beta chain) was observed many times. Its specificity is not known. These data come from a study of CD8 T cells in ankylosing spondylitis. The CDR3 runs 13 residues. Looked up from germline, CDR1 is MNHEY and CDR2 is SMNVEV (reference sequence). V lost 5 bases, J lost 12 bases, and 19 bases lay in between. Study-wide findings and caveats: Characteristic of ankylosing spondylitis blood, it appeared, was a TCR beta motif comprising roughly 8 highly homologous variants.

TCRdb ran MiXCR on the 5' RACE reads and lists one entry per CDR3 protein. The sample carries roughly 400,000 distinct CDR3 sequences, more than 20% recorded once. The chain is built from TRBV27 and TRBJ1-1; no clear D. This TCR was recovered from a male donor with ankylosing spondylitis. The sample taken for sequencing was blood, either unsorted or a sorted T cell fraction (not recorded which). CDR3 protein: CASSPTIRGMPFF. CDR3 DNA sequence: TGTGCCAGCAGTCCGACAATCCGGGGTATGCCTTTCTTT.